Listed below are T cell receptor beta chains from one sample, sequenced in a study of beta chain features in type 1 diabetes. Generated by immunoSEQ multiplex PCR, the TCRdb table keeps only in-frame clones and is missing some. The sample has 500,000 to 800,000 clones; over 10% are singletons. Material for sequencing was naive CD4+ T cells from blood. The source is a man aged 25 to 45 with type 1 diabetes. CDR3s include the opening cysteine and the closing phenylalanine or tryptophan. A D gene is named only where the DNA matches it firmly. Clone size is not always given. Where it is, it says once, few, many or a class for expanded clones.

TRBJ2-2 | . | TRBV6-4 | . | TGTGCCAGCAGTGTAGTATTCCCGAACACCGGGGAGCTGTTTTTT | CASSVVFPNTGELFF
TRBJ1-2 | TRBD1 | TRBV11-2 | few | TGTGCCAGCAGCCCTACGGGACAGGGGGCGTATGGCTACACCTTC | CASSPTGQGAYGYTF
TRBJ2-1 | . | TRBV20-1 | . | TGCAGTGCTAGAGTCGTCAGGGATCTGCTCTTC | CSARVVRDLLF
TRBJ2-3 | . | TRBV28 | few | TGTGCCAGCAGTTTACCGCGCTATACGCAGTATTTT | CASSLPRYTQYF
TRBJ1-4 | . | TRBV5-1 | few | TGCGCCAGCAGCCCAGTGCCGGAAGCAACTAATGAAAAACTGTTTTTT | CASSPVPEATNEKLFF
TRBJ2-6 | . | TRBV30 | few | TGTGCCTGCACAGGGAGCTCTGGGGCCAACGTCCTGACTTTC | CACTGSSGANVLTF
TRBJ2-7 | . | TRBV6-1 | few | TGTGCCAGCCGGACAGAGCTCTACGAGCAGTACTTC | CASRTELYEQYF
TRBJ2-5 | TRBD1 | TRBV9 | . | TGTGCCAGCAGCGCGGGACAGGGGGCGTGGGAGACCCAGTACTTC | CASSAGQGAWETQYF
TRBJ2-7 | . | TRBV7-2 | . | TGTGCCAGCAGCTTAGACCGAATGGCCTACGAGCAGTACTTC | CASSLDRMAYEQYF
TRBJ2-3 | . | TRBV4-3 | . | TGCGCCAGCAGCCAAGCCGCCGGTTATACCTGGGATACGCAGTATTTT | CASSQAAGYTWDTQYF
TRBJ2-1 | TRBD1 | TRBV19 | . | TGTGCCAGTGGGACAGGGGGAAGGTTGGAGCAGTTCTTC | CASGTGGRLEQFF
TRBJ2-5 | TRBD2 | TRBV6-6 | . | TGTGCCAGCAGTTCTAGCGGGACTCAAGAGACCCAGTACTTC | CASSSSGTQETQYF
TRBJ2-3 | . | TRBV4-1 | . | TGCGCCAGCAGCCAAGATCGGCGGGGACTCACTCGCACAGATACGCAGTATTTT | CASSQDRRGLTRTDTQYF
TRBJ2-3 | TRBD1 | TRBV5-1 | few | TGCGCCAGCAGCTTGGGACAGGGAGAAGGGGGAGATACGCAGTATTTT | CASSLGQGEGGDTQYF
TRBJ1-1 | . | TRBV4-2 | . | TGTGCCAGCAGCTTGGATGCAGGGTTTATAGCTTTCTTT | CASSLDAGFIAFF
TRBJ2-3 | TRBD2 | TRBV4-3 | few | TGCGCCAGCAGCCAAGGACTAGCGGGAGGTTACACAGATACGCAGTATTTT | CASSQGLAGGYTDTQYF
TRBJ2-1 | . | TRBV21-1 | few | TGTGCCAGGGACAGGGGTTCCTACAATGAGCAGTTCTTC | CARDRGSYNEQFF
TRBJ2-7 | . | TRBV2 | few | TGTGCCAGCAGTCAAAGCTCCTACGAGCAGTACTTC | CASSQSSYEQYF
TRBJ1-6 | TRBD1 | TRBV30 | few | TGTGCCTGGATGGCTCCAGGGGGCGCGTATAATTCACCCCTCCACTTT | CAWMAPGGAYNSPLHF
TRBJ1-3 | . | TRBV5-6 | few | TGTGCCAGCAGCTTGGCCAGAGTAGGAAACACCATATATTTT | CASSLARVGNTIYF
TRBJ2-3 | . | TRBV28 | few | TGTGCCAGCAGTTCTTCTCTCTTCACGCAGTATTTT | CASSSSLFTQYF
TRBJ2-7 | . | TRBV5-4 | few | TGTGCCAGCAGCCCTGGACAGCGAGGGACCTACGAGCAGTACTTC | CASSPGQRGTYEQYF
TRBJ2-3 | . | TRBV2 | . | TGTGCCAGCAAGGGTCGAGCGGTCCCTAGCACAGATACGCAGTATTTT | CASKGRAVPSTDTQYF
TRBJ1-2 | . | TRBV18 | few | TGTGCCAGCTCAGACGGACAGCGGGGCTACACCTTC | CASSDGQRGYTF
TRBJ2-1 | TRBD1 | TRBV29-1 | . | TGCAGCGTTGACGACAGGGGATCGAATGAGCAGTTCTTC | CSVDDRGSNEQFF
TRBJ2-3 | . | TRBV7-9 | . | TGTGCCAGCAGTTCTCAACCCACAGATACGCAGTATTTT | CASSSQPTDTQYF
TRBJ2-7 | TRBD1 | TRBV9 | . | TGTGCCAGCAGCGTACACGGCGAGGGGGCTAGTGGCTCCTACGAGCAGTACTTC | CASSVHGEGASGSYEQYF
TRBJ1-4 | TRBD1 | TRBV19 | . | TGTGCCAGTAGTGATACTGGGACAGGGCACAATGAAAAACTGTTTTTT | CASSDTGTGHNEKLFF
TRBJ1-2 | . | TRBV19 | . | TGTGCCAGTAGTAGTGGATTTAACTATGGCTACACCTTC | CASSSGFNYGYTF
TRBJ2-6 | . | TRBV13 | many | TGTGCCAGCAGCTCCCAGGGGACTGGGGCCAACGTCCTGACTTTC | CASSSQGTGANVLTF
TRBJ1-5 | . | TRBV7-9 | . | TGTGCCAGCAGCTTAGGGAGTCGGCTTAATCAGCCCCAGCATTTT | CASSLGSRLNQPQHF
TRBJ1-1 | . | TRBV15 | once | TGTGCCACCAGCAGACCGACGGCGAACACTGAAGCTTTCTTT | CATSRPTANTEAFF
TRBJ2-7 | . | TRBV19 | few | TGTGCCAGTAGTATAGTAGGAGGCTCCTCCGAGCAGTACTTC | CASSIVGGSSEQYF
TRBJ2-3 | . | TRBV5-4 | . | TGTGCCAGCAGCTTCCCTCCGGGCCATGGGGGCCCAGATACGCAGTATTTT | CASSFPPGHGGPDTQYF
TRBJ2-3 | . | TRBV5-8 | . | TGTGCCAGCAGGTGGATTGTGTCAGATACGCAGTATTTT | CASRWIVSDTQYF
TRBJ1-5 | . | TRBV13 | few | TGTGCCAGCAGCTTAAGGAGGGGGAGTGAGGGCAATCAGCCCCAGCATTTT | CASSLRRGSEGNQPQHF
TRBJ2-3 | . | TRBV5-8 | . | TGTGCCAGCAGCTTGAGGCAGTCCCTCAGCACAGATACGCAGTATTTT | CASSLRQSLSTDTQYF
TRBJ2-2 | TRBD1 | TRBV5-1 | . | TGCGCCAGCAATATAGACAGGGGGCGCAACGGGGAGCTGTTTTTT | CASNIDRGRNGELFF
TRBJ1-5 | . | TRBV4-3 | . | TGCGCCAGCAGCCAAGGGGCGAGTCCTACTAGCAATCAGCCCCAGCATTTT | CASSQGASPTSNQPQHF
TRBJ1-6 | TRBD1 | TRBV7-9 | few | TGTGCCAGCAGCTTAGATGGGACAGGGTACTCACCCCTCCACTTT | CASSLDGTGYSPLHF
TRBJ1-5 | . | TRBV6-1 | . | TGTGCCAGCAGTGAAGCTTCGGGGGTGATCCGCAATCAGCCCCAGCATTTT | CASSEASGVIRNQPQHF
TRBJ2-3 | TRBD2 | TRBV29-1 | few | TGCAGCCTCGGACTAGCGGGGGGGCCGTCAGATACGCAGTATTTT | CSLGLAGGPSDTQYF
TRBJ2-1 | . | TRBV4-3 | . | TGCGCCAGCAGCCAAGAGTCAGGCTCCTACAATGAGCAGTTCTTC | CASSQESGSYNEQFF
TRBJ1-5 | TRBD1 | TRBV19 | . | TGTGCCCCCAATAGGACAGGGCCGGCGGGCAATCAGCCCCAGCATTTT | CAPNRTGPAGNQPQHF
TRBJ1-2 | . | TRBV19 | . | TGTGCCAGTAGCAATAAAGGGAACATTCTCTATGGCTACACCTTC | CASSNKGNILYGYTF